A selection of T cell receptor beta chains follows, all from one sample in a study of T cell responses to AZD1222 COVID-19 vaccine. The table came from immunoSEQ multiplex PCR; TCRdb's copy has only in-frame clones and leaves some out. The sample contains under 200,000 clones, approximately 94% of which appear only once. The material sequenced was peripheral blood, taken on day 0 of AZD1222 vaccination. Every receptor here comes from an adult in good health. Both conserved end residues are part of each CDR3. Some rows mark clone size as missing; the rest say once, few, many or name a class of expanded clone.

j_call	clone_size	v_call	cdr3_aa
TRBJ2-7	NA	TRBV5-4	CASSLWARVTYEQYF
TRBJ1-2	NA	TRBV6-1	CASSEARLGSGGAYGYTF
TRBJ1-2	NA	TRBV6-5	CASSLDAVGTYGYTF
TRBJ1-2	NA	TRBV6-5	CASSFLQGYGYTF
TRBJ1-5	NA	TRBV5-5	CASSSIGTQNSNQPQHF
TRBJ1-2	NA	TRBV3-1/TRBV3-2	CASSQVSRDGYTF
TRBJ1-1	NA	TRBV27	CASSPQFRRNTEAFF
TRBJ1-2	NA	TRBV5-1	CASSYGQTIYGYTF
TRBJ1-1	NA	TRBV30	CAWGRWGLGAEAFF
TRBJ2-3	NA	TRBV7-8	CASRTSGTDTQYF
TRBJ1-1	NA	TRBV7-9	CASSLPLDSEAFF
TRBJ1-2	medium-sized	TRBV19	CASTEGTVYGYTF
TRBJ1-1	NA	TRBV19	CASSTETGNTEAFF
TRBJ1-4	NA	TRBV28	CASSSEGSGTANEKLFF
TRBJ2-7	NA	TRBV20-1	CSASRLENYEQYF
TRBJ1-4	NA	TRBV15	CATSRGRGSLATNEKLFF
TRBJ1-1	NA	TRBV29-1	CSVEVGDRAAFF
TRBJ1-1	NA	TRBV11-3	CASCRDGQKAFF
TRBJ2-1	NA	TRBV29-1	CSARGLLAGPYNEQFF
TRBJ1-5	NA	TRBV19	CASSMATGREGQPQHF
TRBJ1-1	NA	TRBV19	CASSIPIQTGVSEAFF
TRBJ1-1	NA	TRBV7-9	CASSSRRTEAFF
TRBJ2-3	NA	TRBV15	CATSRAPGMGTSGSHTDTQYF
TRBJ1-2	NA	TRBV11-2	CASSSGRQKNGYTF
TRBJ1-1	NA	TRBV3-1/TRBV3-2	CASSHSTEAFF
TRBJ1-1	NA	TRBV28	CASRQGAAEAFF
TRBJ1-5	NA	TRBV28	CASSVPDSFNQPQHF
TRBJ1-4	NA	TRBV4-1	CASSGVGFLQSEKLFF
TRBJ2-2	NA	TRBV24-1	CATSWGVNTGELFF
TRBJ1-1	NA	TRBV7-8	CASSHGQGNTEAFF
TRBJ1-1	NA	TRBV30	CAWSPRGVGREAFF
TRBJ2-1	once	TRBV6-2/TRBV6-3	CASSYGRESNEQFF
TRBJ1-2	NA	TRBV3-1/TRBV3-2	CASSQDQGRTYGYTF
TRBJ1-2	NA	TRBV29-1	CSVEDWGRGSGVYGYTF
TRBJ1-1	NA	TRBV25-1	CASSASYRGAVTEAFF
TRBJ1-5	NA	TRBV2	CASSENRALSNQPQHF
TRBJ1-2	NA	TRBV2	CASKGEAGYGYTF
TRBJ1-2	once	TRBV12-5	CASGVQGFDGYTF
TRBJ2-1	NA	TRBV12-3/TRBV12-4	CAVDGQFF
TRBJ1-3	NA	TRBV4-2	CASSQTGGPGSGNTIYF
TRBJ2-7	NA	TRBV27	CASSLASGGSYEQYF
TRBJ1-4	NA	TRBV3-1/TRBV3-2	CASSPGSAREEKLFF
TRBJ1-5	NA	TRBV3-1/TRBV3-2	CASSQTDRNQPQHF
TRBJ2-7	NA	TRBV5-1	CASSLAPSYTSSYEQYF
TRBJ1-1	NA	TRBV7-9	CASSFRTENTEAFF
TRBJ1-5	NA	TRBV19	CASSMTGVGQPQHF